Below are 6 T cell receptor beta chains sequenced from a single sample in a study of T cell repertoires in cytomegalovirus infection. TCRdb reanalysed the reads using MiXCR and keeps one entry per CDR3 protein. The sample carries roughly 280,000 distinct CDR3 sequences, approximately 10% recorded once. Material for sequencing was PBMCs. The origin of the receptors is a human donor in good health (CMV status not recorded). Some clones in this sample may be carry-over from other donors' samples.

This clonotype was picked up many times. The CDR3, as DNA: TGTGCCAGCAGCTCCTCAACTAGAAGCTCTGGAAACACCATATATTTT. This encodes CASSSSTRSSGNTIYF. The genes are TRBV7-8 and TRBJ1-3; D gene ambiguous. The CDR3 length is 16 residues. The V gene lost 4 bases and the J gene lost 0 bases, with 13 bases spanning the gap. Germline V CDR1 and CDR2: SGHVS, FQNEAQ.

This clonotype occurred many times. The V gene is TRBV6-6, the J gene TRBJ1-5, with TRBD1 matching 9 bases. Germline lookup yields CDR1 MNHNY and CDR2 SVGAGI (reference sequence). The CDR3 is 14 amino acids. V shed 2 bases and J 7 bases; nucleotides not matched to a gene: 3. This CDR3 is CASSYPGQGQPQHF. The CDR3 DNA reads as TGTGCCAGCAGTTACCCGGGACAGGGCCAGCCCCAGCATTTT.

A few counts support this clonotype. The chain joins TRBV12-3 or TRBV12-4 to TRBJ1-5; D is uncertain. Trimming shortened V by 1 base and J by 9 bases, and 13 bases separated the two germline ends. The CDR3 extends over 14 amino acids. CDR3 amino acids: CASSLDPRSLPQHF. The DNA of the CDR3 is TGTGCCAGCAGTTTAGACCCCCGGTCCTTGCCCCAGCATTTT.

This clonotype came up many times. DNA of the CDR3: TGTGCCAGCAGCCCAGCCCCGGGAAACTACGAGCAGTACTTC. Amino acids: CASSPAPGNYEQYF. The chain employs TRBV9 and TRBJ2-7, with D perhaps matching TRBD2 (5 bases). The CDR3 contains 14 residues. In germline, CDR1 is SGDLS, CDR2 YYNGEE. V was trimmed by 4 bases and J by 3 bases, leaving 14 bases between them.

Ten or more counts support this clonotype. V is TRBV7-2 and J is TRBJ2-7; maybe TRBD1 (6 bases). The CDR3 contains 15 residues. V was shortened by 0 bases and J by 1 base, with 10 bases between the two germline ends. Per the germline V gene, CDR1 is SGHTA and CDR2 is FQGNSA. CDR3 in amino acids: CASSLARQVSYEQYF. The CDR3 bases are TGTGCCAGCAGCTTAGCCCGACAGGTATCCTACGAGCAGTACTTC.

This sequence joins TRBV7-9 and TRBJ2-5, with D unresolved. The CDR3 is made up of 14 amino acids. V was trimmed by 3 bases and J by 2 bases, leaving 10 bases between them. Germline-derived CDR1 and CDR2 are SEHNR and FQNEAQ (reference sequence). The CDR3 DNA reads TGTGCCAGCAGCTTCCCGGCGGCACAAGAGACCCAGTACTTC. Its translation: CASSFPAAQETQYF. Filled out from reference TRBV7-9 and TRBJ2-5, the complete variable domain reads DTGVSQNPRHKITKRGQNVTFRCDPISEHNRLYWYRQTLGQGPEFLTYFQNEAQLEKSRLLSDRFSAERPKGSFSTLEIQRTEQGDSAMYLCASSFPAAQETQYFGPGTRLLVL.